Below, 13 T cell receptor beta chains from the same sample are listed, as sequenced in a study of blood T cell repertoires in COVID-19. Clones were read by immunoSEQ multiplex PCR, and TCRdb kept only the in-frame ones, dropping some. This table holds roughly 240,000 clones, roughly 85% found once. The sequencing input was PBMCs or T cells enriched from blood (not recorded which). The receptors come from a woman aged 50 to 60 with acute COVID-19.

The chain couples TRBV7-6 to TRBJ2-1; possible D gene TRBD2, 6 bases. Germline V lookup: CDR1 SGHVS, CDR2 FNYEAQ. This CDR3 is 15 amino acids long. V lost 5 bases, J lost 5 bases, and 16 bases lay in between. The CDR3 region is CASSPSGGVNNEQFF. The CDR3 DNA follows: TGTGCCAGCAGCCCGAGCGGAGGGGTAAACAATGAGCAGTTCTTC. Drawing the rest from reference TRBV7-6 and TRBJ2-1, the complete variable domain is GAGVSQSPRYKVTKRGQDVALRCDPISGHVSLYWYRQALGQGPEFLTYFNYEAQQDKSGLPNDRFSAERPEGSISTLTIQRTEQRDSAMYRCASSPSGGVNNEQFFGPGTRLTVL.

The chain carries TRBV5-1 and TRBJ2-1; D remains unclear. Germline loops: CDR1 SGHRS, CDR2 YFSETQ. The CDR3 sequence is 15 residues long. V was pared by 0 bases and J by 0 bases, with 7 bases between. CDR3 amino acids: CASSLEQSSYNEQFF. Written as DNA, the CDR3 is TGCGCCAGCAGCTTGGAACAGAGCTCCTACAATGAGCAGTTCTTC.

The chain employs TRBV30 and TRBJ2-7; 9 nucleotides align to TRBD2. CDR3 length equals 14 residues. From germline, CDR1 is GTSNPN and CDR2 SVGIG (reference sequence). The J segment lost 6 bases and the V segment lost 5 bases, leaving 11 bases of the junction unmatched. CDR3 amino acids: CAWSGGGAKGEQYF. DNA for the CDR3: TGTGCCTGGTCCGGCGGGGGGGCGAAGGGCGAGCAGTACTTC.

V and J are TRBV7-9 and TRBJ1-2, with TRBD1 as a possible D gene (6 bases). CDR1 and CDR2 from the germline V gene are SEHNR and FQNEAQ (reference sequence). The CDR3 length is 13 residues. V was shortened by 2 bases and J by 7 bases, with 11 bases between the two germline ends. CDR3 protein: CASSLQDSLGYTF. The CDR3 coding sequence is TGTGCCAGCAGCTTACAGGACAGTCTTGGCTACACCTTC. The variable domain in full, with the rest retrieved from reference TRBV7-9 and TRBJ1-2, is DTGVSQNPRHKITKRGQNVTFRCDPISEHNRLYWYRQTLGQGPEFLTYFQNEAQLEKSRLLSDRFSAERPKGSFSTLEIQRTEQGDSAMYLCASSLQDSLGYTFGSGTRLTVV.

The DNA of the CDR3 is TGTGCCAGCAGCCCGAGACAGGTTTCGGGTGGCTACACCTTC. Amino acid sequence: CASSPRQVSGGYTF. The chain carries TRBV7-9 and TRBJ1-2; maybe TRBD1 (6 bases). V was shortened by 5 bases and J by 7 bases, with 17 bases between the two germline ends. The CDR3 has 14 amino acids. The germline CDR1 and CDR2 sequences are SEHNR and FQNEAQ (reference sequence).

The chain links TRBV5-1 to TRBJ1-2; no clear D. V was trimmed by 4 bases and J by 4 bases, leaving 8 bases between them. Germline values: CDR1 SGHRS, CDR2 YFSETQ. The CDR3 is made up of 12 amino acids. DNA for the CDR3: TGCGCCAGCAGCGGGGAGATCTATGGCTACACCTTC. It specifies CASSGEIYGYTF.

The gene calls are TRBV4-1 and TRBJ2-7; no clear D. The ends were cut back, 0 bases at V and 1 base at J, with 4 bases in the middle. There are 13 residues in the CDR3. Germline CDR1 is MGHRA and CDR2 is YSYEKL. CDR3: CASSQEYSYEQYF. The DNA of the CDR3 is TGCGCCAGCAGCCAAGAGTATTCCTACGAGCAGTACTTC.

The V gene is TRBV7-2, the J gene TRBJ1-5; TRBD1 agrees at 7 bases. The V segment lost 1 base and the J segment 3 bases; nucleotides outside the gene matches: 6. The CDR3 loop spans 16 amino acids. CDR1 is SGHTA, CDR2 FQGNSA, per germline. The CDR3 loop is CASSLGLGQNNQPQHF. DNA of the CDR3: TGTGCCAGCAGCTTAGGATTGGGACAGAACAATCAGCCCCAGCATTTT.

This clone showed up just once. This sequence joins TRBV18 and TRBJ2-5; 7 bases agree with TRBD1. The V gene's germline CDR1 is KGHSH and CDR2 LQKENI. The CDR3 is 14 residues long. V trimming: 6 bases; J trimming: 3 bases; junction bases outside the gene matches: 7. CDR3 loop: CASSPGQMKETQYF. The CDR3 DNA is TGTGCCAGCTCGCCGGGACAGATGAAAGAGACCCAGTACTTC. The full variable domain, in which reference TRBV18 and TRBJ2-5 provide the parts outside the CDR3, is NAGVMQNPRHLVRRRGQEARLRCSPMKGHSHVYWYRQLPEEGLKFMVYLQKENIIDESGMPKERFSAEFPKEGPSILRIQQVVRGDSAAYFCASSPGQMKETQYFGPGTRLLVL.

This clone appeared once. V gene TRBV5-1 combines with J gene TRBJ2-7, with TRBD1 matching over 8 bases. The CDR3 is 15 amino acids. Germline CDR1 reads SGHRS; CDR2 reads YFSETQ. With V trimmed by 4 bases and J by 2 bases, 8 bases remained unmatched. This CDR3 reads CASSAGGTGPYEQYF. DNA of the CDR3: TGCGCCAGCAGCGCAGGTGGGACAGGTCCCTACGAGCAGTACTTC.

This clone was seen only a few times. The chain joins TRBV3-1 (or the pseudogene TRBV3-2) to TRBJ1-1; 7 bases are shared with TRBD1. This CDR3 contains 16 residues. The V segment lost 4 bases and the J segment 1 base; nucleotides outside the gene matches: 9. From germline, CDR1 is LGHDT and CDR2 YNNKEL (reference sequence). CDR3 protein: CASSRRGDQKNTEAFF. The CDR3 nucleotides read TGTGCCAGCAGCCGCAGGGGGGATCAGAAGAACACTGAAGCTTTCTTT.

The chain carries TRBV2 and TRBJ1-2, with 10 bases matching TRBD1. Germline loops: CDR1 SNHLY, CDR2 FYNNEI. CDR3 length: 16 residues. The V and J ends lost 6 bases and 6 bases, in that order; junction bases with no gene match: 13. The CDR3 bases are TGTGCCAGCAGCCCCGGGACAGGGGAAGGCCTAAATGGCTACACCTTC. Encoded protein: CASSPGTGEGLNGYTF.

This clone was picked up one time. The V call is TRBV9, the J call TRBJ1-4; TRBD1 might be the D (5 bases). The CDR3 runs to 14 residues. Germline loops: CDR1 SGDLS, CDR2 YYNGEE. With 2 bases removed from V and 7 bases from J, the gap between germline ends came to 12 bases. The CDR3 region is CASSVYGTGEKLFF. In nucleotides, the CDR3 is TGTGCCAGCAGCGTCTATGGGACTGGTGAAAAACTGTTTTTT.